This T cell receptor beta chain was identified in a study of vaccination effects on CD4 cells after COVID-19. On this clone: Its antigen is not known.

Ahead of sequencing, the ViraFEST assay grew antigen-specific CD4+ T cells using viral peptide pools. The authors isolated CD4+ T cells after around 9 days of culture. The vaccine recipients had no prior SARS-CoV-2 infection, with negative nucleocapsid antibodies. Each culture well received a few million PBMC. These cells were then cultured in IMDM with about 9.1 IU/ml IL-2 and 8.5 to 10 ug/ml peptides. Whole-study results and caveats: Whether induced by infection or by vaccine, clones showed marked clonal contraction late after vaccination.

V lost 4 bases, J lost 2 bases, and 15 bases lay in between. CDR1 SGHDT and CDR2 YYEEEE come from the germline V gene. CDR3 length: 15 residues. The repertoire was sequenced with immunoSEQ multiplex PCR; TCRdb's copy has only in-frame clones and lacks some. This table has approximately 76,000 clones, more than 60% appearing once. The sequences come from CD4+ T cells from PBMCs cultured with SARS-CoV-2 spike peptides, collected before COVID-19 vaccination. The gene calls are TRBV5-6 and TRBJ1-1, with a possible D match to TRBD1 (6 bases). The TCR sequence derives from a human donor who received a COVID-19 vaccine. The CDR3 here is CASSRPLGGNTEAFF. Here the CDR3 DNA reads TGTGCCAGCAGCCGACCACTCGGGGGCAACACTGAAGCTTTCTTT.